One sample yielded the 21 T cell receptor beta chains listed below, sequenced in a study of blood T cell repertoires in COVID-19. Profiled with immunoSEQ multiplex PCR; TCRdb holds only in-frame clones, not every one. The top ten clones hold 8.6% of a sample with 260,000 or so clones, over 70% of them seen once. The sample comprised peripheral blood. The source of these receptors is a human donor in a cohort sampled during active COVID-19.

The J gene is TRBJ2-7, the V gene TRBV28; 8 nucleotides align to TRBD1. This CDR3 spans 16 amino acids. The ends lost 5 bases at V and 7 bases at J; junction bases unmatched: 16. CDR1 and CDR2 from the germline V gene are MDHEN and SYDVKM. The CDR3 region has the DNA TGTGCCAGCAGTACAACGGACAGGGTAAGGCTGGGGGAGCAGTACTTC. It is translated as CASSTTDRVRLGEQYF.

This chain links TRBV11-2 with TRBJ2-1; TRBD1 might be the D (5 bases). V was trimmed by 2 bases and J by 4 bases, leaving 9 bases between them. The CDR3 sequence is 14 residues long. CDR1 and CDR2 from the germline V gene are SGHAT and FQNNGV. The CDR3 nucleotides are TGTGCCAGCAGCTTACAGGGATTTTACAATGAGCAGTTCTTC. This encodes CASSLQGFYNEQFF. Full variable domain (outside the CDR3, taken from reference TRBV11-2 and TRBJ2-1): EAGVAQSPRYKIIEKRQSVAFWCNPISGHATLYWYQQILGQGPKLLIQFQNNGVVDDSQLPKDRFSAERLKGVDSTLKIQPAKLEDSAVYLCASSLQGFYNEQFFGPGTRLTVL.

J is TRBJ1-2 and V is TRBV4-3, with D tentatively TRBD1 (5 bases). CDR3 length equals 16 residues. The V gene lost 3 bases and the J gene lost 1 base, with 15 bases spanning the gap. CDR1 LGHNA and CDR2 YSLEER come from the germline V gene. The CDR3 here is CASSHGRQTVNYGYTF. DNA for the CDR3: TGCGCCAGCAGCCACGGACGACAGACGGTTAACTATGGCTACACCTTC.

The chain uses TRBV9 and TRBJ1-2; the match to TRBD1 covers 7 bases. Germline CDR1 SGDLS, CDR2 YYNGEE. CDR3 length equals 15 residues. V lost 0 bases and J lost 4; bases outside the gene matches: 6. CDR3 amino acids: CASSVGDSAFYGYTF. CDR3 nucleotides: TGTGCCAGCAGCGTAGGGGACAGTGCCTTCTATGGCTACACCTTC.

This chain joins TRBV19 and TRBJ2-6, with D maybe TRBD1 (6 bases). V lost 6 bases and J lost 6, with 18 bases in between. Per the germline V gene, CDR1 is LNHDA and CDR2 is SQIVND (reference sequence). This CDR3 contains 16 residues. The CDR3 DNA is TGTGCCAGTAGGGGAACCGGGACACTCACGGCCAACGTCCTGACTTTC. Encoded protein: CASRGTGTLTANVLTF.

This clone came up once. This sequence joins TRBV6-4 and TRBJ1-4; TRBD1 agrees at 9 bases. Germline CDR1 MRHNA, CDR2 SNTAGT. V was clipped by 10 bases and J by 8 bases; unmatched bases: 17. This CDR3 region has 16 residues. As DNA, the CDR3 is TGTGCCACCCCGACCGGCAAAACAGGGGGCGTAGAAAAACTGTTTTTT. Translated, it gives CATPTGKTGGVEKLFF.

The rearrangement links TRBV3-1 (or the pseudogene TRBV3-2) to TRBJ1-2; D is perhaps TRBD1 (5 bases). Germline values: CDR1 LGHDT, CDR2 YNNKEL (reference sequence). Trimming removed 8 bases from V and 4 bases from J, with 11 bases in between. This CDR3 is built from 12 residues. Here the CDR3 reads CASRQGGYGYTF. Written as DNA, the CDR3 is TGTGCCAGCCGGCAGGGAGGCTATGGCTACACCTTC.

CDR3 sequence reads: CASSERSGGGQPQHF. CDR3 in DNA: TGTGCCAGCAGTGAAAGGTCAGGGGGCGGTCAGCCCCAGCATTTT. This rearrangement joins TRBV2 to TRBJ1-5, with TRBD1 matching over 8 bases. Germline V gives CDR1 SNHLY, CDR2 FYNNEI. The CDR3 totals 15 residues. V dropped 2 bases and J dropped 6; count of bases not matched to a gene: 6.

V is TRBV5-6 and J is TRBJ2-3, with a possible D match to TRBD2 (6 bases). The germline V and J ends were trimmed by 1 base and 5 bases, with 8 bases remaining between them. This CDR3 has 13 residues. Germline CDR1 is SGHDT and CDR2 is YYEEEE. For the CDR3, the DNA is TGTGCCAGCAGCTTGCCCGGGGGAGATACGCAGTATTTT. Translation: CASSLPGGDTQYF.

The chain is built from TRBV6-5 and TRBJ1-6; D perhaps matches TRBD1 (5 bases). Germline values: CDR1 MNHEY, CDR2 SVGAGI. The CDR3 is made up of 16 amino acids. The V and J ends lost 0 bases and 10 bases respectively, with 16 bases between them. CDR3 residues: CASSYSRIQGWSPLHF. The CDR3 DNA follows: TGTGCCAGCAGTTACTCGAGGATCCAGGGTTGGTCACCCCTCCACTTT.

This clone was found a few times. V usage is TRBV5-4 and J usage is TRBJ2-5; TRBD2 matches at 12 bases. The CDR3 is 17 residues long. Germline CDR1 reads SGHNT; CDR2 reads YYREEE (reference sequence). The junction had 11 bases not matched to a gene; V was cut back by 4 bases and J by 4 bases. The CDR3 DNA follows: TGTGCCAGCAGCAAAGGAGGGCTAGCGGGAGGGCGAGAGACCCAGTACTTC. Translating it yields CASSKGGLAGGRETQYF.

The chain has TRBV11-2 and TRBJ2-1; 10 nucleotides agree with TRBD2. The CDR3 is 15 residues long. Germline assignment: CDR1 SGHAT and CDR2 FQNNGV. J was trimmed by 3 bases and V by 4 bases; bases with no gene match: 3. CDR3 loop: CASSSSGSNYNEQFF. In DNA, the CDR3 is TGTGCCAGCAGCTCTAGCGGGAGTAACTACAATGAGCAGTTCTTC.

V usage is TRBV7-2 and J usage is TRBJ2-7, with D possibly matching TRBD1 (6 bases). Trimming took 2 bases from V and 3 from J, leaving 14 bases between them. Germline CDR1 reads SGHTA; CDR2 reads FQGNSA. The CDR3 has 15 amino acids. The CDR3: CASSLSSGQYYEQYF. The CDR3 bases are TGTGCCAGCAGCTTATCATCCGGACAGTACTACGAGCAGTACTTC.

The rearrangement joins TRBV7-2 to TRBJ2-5; 7 bases are a match to TRBD1. CDR3 size: 17 residues. The junction had 9 bases not matched to a gene; V was cut back by 2 bases and J by 0 bases. Germline CDR1 reads SGHTA; CDR2 reads FQGNSA. The CDR3 protein is CASSLTGTELYQETQYF. CDR3 sequence (DNA): TGTGCCAGCAGCTTAACCGGGACAGAATTGTACCAAGAGACCCAGTACTTC.

The sample holds one count of this clone. This chain uses TRBV11-2 with TRBJ2-3, with a tentative D call TRBD1 (7 bases). CDR1 is SGHAT, CDR2 FQNNGV, per germline. V gave up 1 base and J gave up 0 bases, with 11 bases separating them. CDR3 length: 16 residues. As DNA, the CDR3 is TGTGCCAGCAGCTTAGGGACAGGACTAAGCACAGATACGCAGTATTTT. Translation: CASSLGTGLSTDTQYF.

This chain connects TRBV7-9 to TRBJ2-3; D possibly corresponds to TRBD2 (6 bases). CDR1 and CDR2 (germline): SEHNR, FQNEAQ (reference sequence). The germline V and J ends were trimmed by 1 base and 0 bases, with 14 bases remaining between them. The CDR3 is 17 residues long. CDR3 coding DNA: TGTGCCAGCAGCTTAGGGAGTGGCGGGGTAAGCACAGATACGCAGTATTTT. Amino acid sequence: CASSLGSGGVSTDTQYF.

The chain has TRBV12-3 or TRBV12-4 and TRBJ2-5; 10 positions agree with TRBD2. With V trimmed by 5 bases and J by 4 bases, 1 base remained unmatched. There are 13 residues in the CDR3. CDR3 region: CASSRLAGETQYF. The CDR3 DNA reads as TGTGCCAGCAGTAGACTAGCGGGAGAGACCCAGTACTTC.

This clone was seen only once. The chain links TRBV3-1 (or the pseudogene TRBV3-2) to TRBJ2-5, with 12 positions matching TRBD2. The J segment lost 5 bases and the V segment lost 1 base, leaving 2 bases of the junction unmatched. The CDR3 length is 15 residues. Germline V gene sequence: CDR1 LGHDT, CDR2 YNNKEL (reference sequence). CDR3 loop: CASSQGLAGVETQYF. The CDR3 DNA sequence: TGTGCCAGCAGCCAAGGACTAGCGGGGGTGGAGACCCAGTACTTC.

A few counts support this clone. The rearrangement joins TRBV5-4 to TRBJ2-6; 9 bases align to TRBD1. Germline CDR1 reads SGHNT; CDR2 reads YYREEE (reference sequence). This CDR3 spans 18 amino acids. Unmatched junction bases numbered 11, after V lost 5 bases and J lost 2 bases. As DNA, the CDR3 is TGTGCCAGCAGGGCCCGGGACAGGGCCGTCCCTGGGGCCAACGTCCTGACTTTC. Its protein product is CASRARDRAVPGANVLTF. Filled out from reference TRBV5-4 and TRBJ2-6, the complete variable domain reads ETGVTQSPTHLIKTRGQQVTLRCSSQSGHNTVSWYQQALGQGPQFIFQYYREEENGRGNFPPRFSGLQFPNYSSELNVNALELDDSALYLCASRARDRAVPGANVLTFGAGSRLTVL.

This clone is a singleton in its sample. The gene calls are TRBV7-2 and TRBJ2-7; possible D gene TRBD1, 5 bases. V was shortened by 2 bases and J by 2 bases, with 10 bases between the two germline ends. The CDR3 length is 14 residues. Germline lookup yields CDR1 SGHTA and CDR2 FQGNSA. CDR3 sequence (DNA): TGTGCCAGCAGCTTAACTCAGGGCCCCTACGAGCAGTACTTC. It specifies CASSLTQGPYEQYF.

The V gene is TRBV7-2, the J gene TRBJ2-3; D unresolved. Between the trimmed V and J ends, which lost 2 bases and 4 bases, there was a span of 7 bases. Germline CDR1 reads SGHTA; CDR2 reads FQGNSA. CDR3 size: 13 residues. The CDR3 reads CASSLSLADTQYF. The CDR3 nucleotides are TGTGCCAGCAGCTTAAGCCTAGCAGATACGCAGTATTTT.